The 18 T cell receptor beta chains reported below all come from one sample, sequenced in a study of vaccination effects on CD4 cells after COVID-19. After more than 8 days in culture, the CD4+ T cells were isolated. Their antigens are not known. Produced via immunoSEQ multiplex PCR; TCRdb's table is partial and in-frame only. The sample yields approximately 30,000 clones, about 60% seen once. The sample was CD4+ T cells from PBMCs cultured without peptide, taken before COVID-19 vaccination. The source of these receptors is a human donor who received a COVID-19 vaccine.

This clone was picked up one time. This chain uses TRBV10-3 with TRBJ2-7, with 10 bases matching TRBD2. The CDR3 contains 12 residues. Trimming took 6 bases from V and 6 from J; bases not matched to a gene: 2. From germline, CDR1 is ENHRY and CDR2 SYGVKD. The CDR3 DNA sequence: TGTGCCATCAGGGTAGCGGGAGGCGAGCAGTACTTC. Protein product: CAIRVAGGEQYF.

This chain joins TRBV5-1 and TRBJ1-1; a possible D gene is TRBD1 (5 bases). V lost 0 bases to trimming and J lost 1 base, with 22 bases between them. The CDR3 runs to 19 residues. The germline CDR1 and CDR2 sequences are SGHRS and YFSETQ. The CDR3 nucleotides are TGCGCCAGCAGCTTGGCCGTAAGGCAGGGCCCACTTTCGAACACTGAAGCTTTCTTT. Protein: CASSLAVRQGPLSNTEAFF. Full variable domain (remainder filled in from reference TRBV5-1 and TRBJ1-1): KAGVTQTPRYLIKTRGQQVTLSCSPISGHRSVSWYQQTPGQGLQFLFEYFSETQRNKGNFPGRFSGRQFSNSRSEMNVSTLELGDSALYLCASSLAVRQGPLSNTEAFFGQGTRLTVV.

This clone was observed once. The chain recombines TRBV19 with TRBJ1-6; D gene ambiguous. Trimming cost V 5 bases and J 0 bases, with 5 bases left between them. Germline lookup yields CDR1 LNHDA and CDR2 SQIVND (reference sequence). The CDR3 loop spans 14 amino acids. The CDR3 DNA reads TGTGCCAGTAGTGGTCGCTCCTATAATTCACCCCTCCACTTT. It yields the protein CASSGRSYNSPLHF.

The table lists this clone with a few counts. This rearrangement joins TRBV2 to TRBJ1-2; tentative D call: TRBD1 (6 bases). V was shortened by 4 bases and J by 5 bases, with 20 bases between the two germline ends. CDR3 size: 16 residues. Germline values: CDR1 SNHLY, CDR2 FYNNEI. CDR3 sequence (DNA): TGTGCCAGCAGTGTCCCTACAGGGATCCATTCTTATGGCTACACCTTC. Translated: CASSVPTGIHSYGYTF.

V and J are TRBV6-1 and TRBJ2-7, with TRBD1 matching over 9 bases. This CDR3 has 14 amino acids. Germline values: CDR1 MNHNS, CDR2 SASEGT. V lost 2 bases, J lost 6 bases, and 5 bases stayed unmatched. In DNA, the CDR3 is TGTGCCAGCAGTGAATTGGGACAGGGTACCGAGCAGTACTTC. This codes for CASSELGQGTEQYF.

This sequence joins TRBV19 and TRBJ1-5; no clear D gene. The V gene's germline CDR1 is LNHDA and CDR2 SQIVND (reference sequence). V was pared by 1 base and J by 7 bases, with 5 bases between. This CDR3 has 12 residues. The CDR3 DNA follows: TGTGCCAGTAGTATAGGGTGGCAGCCCCAGCATTTT. This sequence encodes CASSIGWQPQHF.

This chain links TRBV7-9 with TRBJ1-2; tentatively, D is TRBD1 (5 bases). The CDR3 is 12 amino acids. CDR1 is SEHNR, CDR2 FQNEAQ, per germline (reference sequence). The V end was cut by 3 bases, the J end by 9 bases, with 11 bases between. As DNA, the CDR3 is TGTGCCAGCAGCTTTGGGGCAGGTAGCTACACCTTC. This gives the protein CASSFGAGSYTF.

The V call is TRBV21-1, the J call TRBJ1-2; the table's TRBD1 call for D was not verified on the DNA. TRBV21-1 is annotated as a pseudogene. CDR3 length: 18 amino acids. The CDR3 protein is CASSKKGSTGGANYGYTF. Written as DNA, the CDR3 is TGTGCCAGCAGCAAAAAGGGGTCGACAGGGGGTGCCAACTATGGCTACACCTTC.

The chain recombines TRBV4-2 with TRBJ1-1; D unclear. V gave up 4 bases and J gave up 4 bases, with 16 bases separating them. This CDR3 comprises 15 residues. Germline V gene sequence: CDR1 LGHNA, CDR2 YNFKEQ. CDR3 region: CASSLFKGVGTEAFF. The CDR3 region has the DNA TGTGCCAGCAGCCTTTTTAAGGGAGTCGGCACTGAAGCTTTCTTT.

This clone was recorded a few times. V is TRBV5-4 and J is TRBJ1-4, with 9 bases matching TRBD1. CDR1 and CDR2 (germline): SGHNT, YYREEE (reference sequence). With 4 bases clipped from V and 8 bases from J, the junction kept 6 bases outside the gene matches. The CDR3 runs 14 residues. CDR3 DNA: TGTGCCAGCAGCGTACAGGGGGCGGTAGAAAAACTGTTTTTT. Translation: CASSVQGAVEKLFF.

The rearrangement joins TRBV4-2 to TRBJ1-4; weak D call: TRBD1 (5 bases). The CDR3 extends over 16 amino acids. The V gene's germline CDR1 is LGHNA and CDR2 YNFKEQ. V gave up 5 bases and J gave up 3 bases, with 16 bases separating them. In DNA, the CDR3 is TGTGCCAGCAGCAATCCGGGCACAGGCTCTAATGAAAAACTGTTTTTT. This codes for CASSNPGTGSNEKLFF.

This chain uses TRBV7-2 with TRBJ2-2; a weak D match, TRBD2 (5 bases). The CDR3 is made up of 17 amino acids. The germline V gene has CDR1 SGHTA and CDR2 FQGNSA. V was clipped by 5 bases and J by 3 bases, with 19 bases between them. The CDR3 DNA reads TGTGCCAGCAGCCCAACGGGTGGGAGCCGCTACACCGGGGAGCTGTTTTTT. Residues: CASSPTGGSRYTGELFF.

In its sample, this clone was seen a few times. The chain uses TRBV5-6 and TRBJ1-4, with D perhaps matching TRBD1 (5 bases). V was cut by 4 bases and J by 5 bases, with 18 bases left in between. There are 16 residues in the CDR3. Per germline, CDR1 SGHDT and CDR2 YYEEEE. The CDR3 loop reads CASSLGRDRWNEKLFF. CDR3 sequence (DNA): TGTGCCAGCAGCCTGGGTCGGGACCGTTGGAATGAAAAACTGTTTTTT.

The chain links TRBV27 to TRBJ2-3; unclear D gene. The ends were cut back, 1 base at V and 5 bases at J, with 13 bases in the middle. Germline lookup yields CDR1 MNHEY and CDR2 SMNVEV (reference sequence). CDR3 length: 15 amino acids. The CDR3 DNA reads as TGTGCCAGCAGTTTATTTCAGGTTTCGGGAGATACGCAGTATTTT. Protein: CASSLFQVSGDTQYF.

V gene TRBV4-1 combines with J gene TRBJ1-2, with TRBD1 identical over 11 bases. V lost 0 bases to trimming and J lost 7 bases; unmatched junction nucleotides: 7. Germline values: CDR1 MGHRA, CDR2 YSYEKL. CDR3 length: 16 residues. The DNA of the CDR3 is TGCGCCAGCAGCCAAGAGACTGGCGGGACAGGGGGTGGCTACACCTTC. It translates to CASSQETGGTGGGYTF.

This clone has more than one count but fewer than ten. The V gene is TRBV6-5, the J gene TRBJ1-3; D is uncertain. This CDR3 has 15 residues. Trimming removed 6 bases at V and 2 bases at J, with 14 bases between. The V gene's germline CDR1 is MNHEY and CDR2 SVGAGI. Here the CDR3 reads CASRGSKRAGNTIYF. The DNA for the CDR3 is TGTGCCAGCAGGGGCAGCAAAAGGGCTGGAAACACCATATATTTT.

The chain recombines TRBV6-5 with TRBJ2-7; 9 bases match TRBD1. Unmatched junction bases numbered 7, after V lost 4 bases and J lost 6 bases. The V gene's germline CDR1 is MNHEY and CDR2 SVGAGI. CDR3 size: 14 residues. CDR3 protein: CASSFGTGSREQYF. The DNA of the CDR3 is TGTGCCAGCAGTTTTGGGACAGGGTCCCGCGAGCAGTACTTC.

In nucleotides, the CDR3 is TGTGCCAGCGCGGCTAACAGGGGAGATGAAAAACTGTTTTTT. Amino acids: CASAANRGDEKLFF. The J gene is TRBJ1-4, the V gene TRBV7-9; 7 bases are a match to TRBD1. Germline loops: CDR1 SEHNR, CDR2 FQNEAQ (reference sequence). CDR3 length: 14 amino acids. Losses at the gene ends were 8 bases for V and 6 bases for J; bases not matched to a gene: 9.